This T cell receptor (beta chain) was recorded in a study of post-analysis software for immune sequencing data. General study findings and limits: Patients used five TRBV segments, including TRBV5-6, TRBV5-1 and TRBV20-1, more often than controls. Strong co-clustering by F measure was seen for same-batch samples.

Only a few counts were recorded for this clonotype. The antigen remains unidentified. The CDR3 runs to 16 residues. Trimming removed 5 bases from V and 0 bases from J; junction bases left unmatched: 4. Unique molecular identifiers featured in each of the TCR beta cDNA libraries. There were 1 to 10 million T cells, and approximately 500,000 cDNA molecules came from them. Each CDR3 protein is one row after TCRdb ran MiXCR on the PCR reads. The top ten hold roughly 4.5% of the sample, which has 650,000 to 850,000 distinct CDR3 sequences, under 60% seen once. This receptor was taken from a girl between 10 and 17 years old with multiple sclerosis. The sample taken for sequencing was blood. The chain has TRBV12-3 or TRBV12-4 and TRBJ2-3, with TRBD2 matching 11 bases. The CDR3 loop reads CASSRRLAGSTDTQYF. Written as DNA, the CDR3 is TGTGCCAGCAGTCGCCGACTAGCGGGGAGCACAGATACGCAGTATTTT.